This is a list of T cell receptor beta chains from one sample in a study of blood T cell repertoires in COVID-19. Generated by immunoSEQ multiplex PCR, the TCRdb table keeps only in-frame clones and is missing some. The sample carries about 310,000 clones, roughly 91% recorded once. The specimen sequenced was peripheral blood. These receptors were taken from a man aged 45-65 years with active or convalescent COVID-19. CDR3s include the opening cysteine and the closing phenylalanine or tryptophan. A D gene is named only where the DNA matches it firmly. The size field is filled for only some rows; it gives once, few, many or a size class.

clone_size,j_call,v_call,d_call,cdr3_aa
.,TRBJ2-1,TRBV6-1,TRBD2,CASSVRSGGAWNEQFF
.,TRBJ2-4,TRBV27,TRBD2,CASSALPGLAGEGKNIQYF
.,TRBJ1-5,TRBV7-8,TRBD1,CASSPLQGARSNQPQHF
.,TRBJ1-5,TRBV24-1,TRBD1,CATSDSRTGGSDQPQHF
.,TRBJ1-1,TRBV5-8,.,CASSLGPLGGDTEAFF
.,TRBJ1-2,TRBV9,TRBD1,CASSVTGGNYGYTF
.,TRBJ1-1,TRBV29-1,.,CSVEVSVARTEAFF
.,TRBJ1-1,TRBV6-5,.,CASTRTSFDTEAFF
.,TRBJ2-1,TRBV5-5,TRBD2,CASSLLSGSYNEQFF
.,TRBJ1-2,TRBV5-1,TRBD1,CASSWTGYGYTF
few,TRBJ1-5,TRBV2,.,CASSVMGSNQPQHF
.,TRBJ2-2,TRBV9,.,CASRPADRNTGELFF
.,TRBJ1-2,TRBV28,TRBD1,CASTYGGQGFRNYGYTF
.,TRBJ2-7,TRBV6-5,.,CASSSAASGTLYEQYF
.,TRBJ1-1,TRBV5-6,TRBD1,CASSDTGDGTEAFF